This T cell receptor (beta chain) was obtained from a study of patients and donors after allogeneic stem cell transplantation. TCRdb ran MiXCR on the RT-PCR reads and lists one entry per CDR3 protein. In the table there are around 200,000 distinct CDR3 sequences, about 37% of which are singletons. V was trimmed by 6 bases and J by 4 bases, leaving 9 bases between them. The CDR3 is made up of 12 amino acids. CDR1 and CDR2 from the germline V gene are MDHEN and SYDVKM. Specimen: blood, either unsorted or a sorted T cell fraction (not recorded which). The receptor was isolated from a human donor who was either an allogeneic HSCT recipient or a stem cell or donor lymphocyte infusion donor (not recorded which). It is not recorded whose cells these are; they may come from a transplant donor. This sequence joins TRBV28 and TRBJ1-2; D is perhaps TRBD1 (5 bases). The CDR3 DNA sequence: TGTGCCAGCAGGCCTGGGGGCTATGGCTACACCTTC. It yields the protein CASRPGGYGYTF.